This T cell receptor beta chain was profiled in a study of human T cells and chemical hapten exposure (dated by TCRdb to the early 2020s). Describing the broader study: For sensitization, 2% DPC in acetone was applied to a 2 cm by 2 cm area of upper inner arm skin. Weekly therapeutic DPC doses were additionally applied to the scalp of patients throughout the roughly 24-week study period. The study tracked peripheral blood TCR repertoire changes in vivo during primary and secondary sensitization to the hapten diphenylcyclopropenone (DPC) in alopecia patients. Patch testing was done on the upper back using Finn chambers containing 0.01% DPC, and results were scored after 6 days according to International Contact Dermatitis Research Group standards. Libraries were pooled for sequencing, and variation in per-sample TCR yields was attributed mainly to small differences in library volumes within the pool. Approximately 28 alopecia patients gave blood for TCR sequencing at one to four time points (pre-sensitization, 2, 6 and 24 weeks). Patient blood was sampled pre-sensitization (week 0) and at 2, 6 and about 24 weeks after DPC sensitization. Most of the patients in the cohort were female, and the cohort covered alopecia areata with under or over 50% scalp involvement, alopecia totalis and alopecia universalis.

The paper's findings and limits, for the study overall: Patch test score was positively correlated with the number of PT1 expanded TCRs, with significance at thresholds 8, 16 and 32 but not at 4. Expanded TCRs formed significantly more large CDR3 similarity clusters than pre-sensitization or healthy control sets, consistent with antigen-driven responses. After repeated subsampling, the strength of the expansion versus patch-test correlation and the threshold at which it became significant changed. Because all patients had alopecia, a presumed autoimmune disease, the immune response of the patients might differ from that of healthy individuals. No change with DPC sensitization was found in the number of TCRs above 1 in 1000 frequency, and no evidence of global repertoire structure alterations was found.

Sample time point, as interpreted from the label and publication: patch test 3, about 24 weeks after DPC sensitization. Taken with the paper, the label for treatment or condition translates to: therapeutic diphenylcyclopropenone sensitization with weekly scalp DPC. At every patch-test visit, the blood draw took place before the patch test was put on. Patients were considered eligible if aged 18 to 70, diagnosed with alopecia and deemed suitable for DPC therapy, and patients were excluded if pregnant. Total RNA was extracted from unfractionated whole blood collected in Tempus Blood RNA tubes. Libraries were built with RACE. Sequencing was carried out with a NextSeq 500. During library preparation, unique molecular identifiers were attached to individual cDNA molecules so that TCRs could be counted quantitatively and reproducibly. From each blood RNA sample, both TCR alpha and TCR beta chains were sequenced. The study's own analysis went as follows. The median number of TCRs per sample was some 100,000, ranging from 23,224 to 690,600. V, J and CDR3 annotation of the TCR reads was carried out using the Decombinator software suite. To make PS versus PT1 abundance plots, every sample was subsampled to the same number of TCRs (28,000). Expanded TCRs were defined as absent before sensitization and observed at least eight times at the 2-week time point. TCRdb reran the public reads through fastp at Q25 and MiXCR, keeping productive beta chains. Each entry is one CDR3 protein sequence, shown with its most common DNA and genes. The V and J calls follow TCRdb's processing rather than the paper's. A total of 28,000 or so distinct CDR3 sequences appear in this sample, 5.5% to 6.5% of them only once. In total, the top ten clones hold around 5% of the sample.

This clonotype occurred a few times. This clone's antigen is unknown. No per-base quality is available; no much larger clone lies one base away. The sequencing used whole blood, collected in connection with sensitization to the hapten diphenylcyclopropenone (DPC). The clonotype was recovered from a young man with alopecia areata. Some clones in this sample may be carry-over from other donors' samples.

The nucleotide sequence reads TGTGCCAGCAGTTTTACAGCCAGGAGTAAAGGAAACACCATATATTTT. Translated, this gives CASSFTARSKGNTIYF. The receptor chain draws on TRBV12-3 or TRBV12-4 and TRBJ1-3; the D gene cannot be named for sure. V is cut by 3 bases and J by 4 bases, and the space between the germline ends is 16 bases. The CDR3 covers 16 residues, taking in both the cysteine and the phenylalanine. Only CDR3 DNA is held: 48 bases, read in frame from base 1.